This T cell receptor beta chain was observed in a study of cytomegalovirus exposure and HLA in healthy donors. Study background: In a later analysis, the 100 to 150 validation repertoires were reported to have used the same platform as the 600 to 700 first-cohort repertoires. General study points: Listed as cytomegalovirus-associated were 150 or so TCR beta chains. Subsequent analysis revealed that first-cohort TCR clusters tended to co-occur in the 120 or so validation repertoires.

The V gene lost 7 bases and the J gene lost 1 base, with 10 bases spanning the gap. Germline V gene data show CDR1 as SNHLY and CDR2 as FYNNEI. This CDR3 is 13 amino acids long. The method was immunoSEQ multiplex PCR; TCRdb's version includes in-frame clones alone and lacks a portion of them. The sample contains tens of thousands of clones, 95% to 98% of which appear only once. Of note for this clone: Its antigen remains unknown.

The clonotype comes from a young man in good health and CMV-seronegative. The chain links TRBV2 to TRBJ1-2, with D unresolved. Material: PBMCs. The CDR3 DNA sequence: TGTGCCAGCAAGGAGGAGGTTAACTATGGCTACACCTTC. It translates to CASKEEVNYGYTF.